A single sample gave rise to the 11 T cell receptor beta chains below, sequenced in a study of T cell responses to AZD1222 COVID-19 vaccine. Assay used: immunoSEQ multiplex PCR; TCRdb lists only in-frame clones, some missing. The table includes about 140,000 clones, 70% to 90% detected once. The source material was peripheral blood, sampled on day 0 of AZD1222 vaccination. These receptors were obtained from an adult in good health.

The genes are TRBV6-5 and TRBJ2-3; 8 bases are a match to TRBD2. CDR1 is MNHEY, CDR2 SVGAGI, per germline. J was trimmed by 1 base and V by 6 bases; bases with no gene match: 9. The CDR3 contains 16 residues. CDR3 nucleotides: TGTGCCAGCAGGTACCACCAGACTAGCGGCACAGATACGCAGTATTTT. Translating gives CASRYHQTSGTDTQYF.

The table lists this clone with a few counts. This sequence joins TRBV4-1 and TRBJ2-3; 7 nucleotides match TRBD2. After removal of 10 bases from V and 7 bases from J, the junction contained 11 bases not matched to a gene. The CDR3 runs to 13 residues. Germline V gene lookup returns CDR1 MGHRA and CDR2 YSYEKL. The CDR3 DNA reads TGCGCCACCAGAGGGCGGGGGAAGAATACGCAGTATTTT. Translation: CATRGRGKNTQYF.

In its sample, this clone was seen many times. The CDR3 DNA reads as TGTGCCAGCAGTCTGGATATCGGTGGCTACACCTTC. Translating gives CASSLDIGGYTF. The V and J genes are TRBV6-2 or TRBV6-3 and TRBJ1-2, with no clear D. The CDR3 consists of 12 residues. CDR1 and CDR2 (germline): MNHEY, SVGEGT. V lost 5 bases to trimming and J lost 7 bases, with 11 bases between them.

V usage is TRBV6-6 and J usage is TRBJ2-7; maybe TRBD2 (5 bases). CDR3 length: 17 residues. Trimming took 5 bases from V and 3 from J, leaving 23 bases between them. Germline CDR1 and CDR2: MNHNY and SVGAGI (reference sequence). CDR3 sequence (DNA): TGTGCCAGCAGTCCCCGACGAGGCGGCAGGACTCACTACGAGCAGTACTTC. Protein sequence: CASSPRRGGRTHYEQYF.

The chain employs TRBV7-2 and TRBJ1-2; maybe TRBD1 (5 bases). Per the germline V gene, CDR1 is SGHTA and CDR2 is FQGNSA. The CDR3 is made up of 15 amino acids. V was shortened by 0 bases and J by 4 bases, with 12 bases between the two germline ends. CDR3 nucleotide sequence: TGTGCCAGCAGCTTAGCGCATGCAGGGCCCTATGGCTACACCTTC. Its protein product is CASSLAHAGPYGYTF. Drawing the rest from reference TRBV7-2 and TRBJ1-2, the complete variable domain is GAGVSQSPSNKVTEKGKDVELRCDPISGHTALYWYRQSLGQGLEFLIYFQGNSAPDKSGLPSDRFSAERTGGSVSTLTIQRTQQEDSAVYLCASSLAHAGPYGYTFGSGTRLTVV.

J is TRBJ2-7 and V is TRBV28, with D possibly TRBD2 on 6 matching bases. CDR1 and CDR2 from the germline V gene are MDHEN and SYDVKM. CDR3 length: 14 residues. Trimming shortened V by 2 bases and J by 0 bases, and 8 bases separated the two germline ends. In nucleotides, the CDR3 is TGTGCCAGCAGTTTAGCGGGATTCTCCTACGAGCAGTACTTC. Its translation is CASSLAGFSYEQYF.

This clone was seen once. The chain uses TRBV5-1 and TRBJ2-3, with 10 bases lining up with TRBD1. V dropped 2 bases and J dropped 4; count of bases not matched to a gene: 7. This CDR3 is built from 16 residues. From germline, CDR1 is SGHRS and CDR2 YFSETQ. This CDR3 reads CASSFDPGQGADTQYF. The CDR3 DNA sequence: TGCGCCAGCAGCTTCGACCCCGGACAGGGGGCAGATACGCAGTATTTT.

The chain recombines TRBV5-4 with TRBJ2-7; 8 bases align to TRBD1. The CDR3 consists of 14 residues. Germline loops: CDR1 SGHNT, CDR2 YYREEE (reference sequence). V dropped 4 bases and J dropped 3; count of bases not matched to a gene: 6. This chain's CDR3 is CASSKPGQVYEQYF. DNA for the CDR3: TGTGCCAGCAGCAAGCCGGGACAGGTCTACGAGCAGTACTTC. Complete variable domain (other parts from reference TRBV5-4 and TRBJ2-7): ETGVTQSPTHLIKTRGQQVTLRCSSQSGHNTVSWYQQALGQGPQFIFQYYREEENGRGNFPPRFSGLQFPNYSSELNVNALELDDSALYLCASSKPGQVYEQYFGPGTRLTVT.

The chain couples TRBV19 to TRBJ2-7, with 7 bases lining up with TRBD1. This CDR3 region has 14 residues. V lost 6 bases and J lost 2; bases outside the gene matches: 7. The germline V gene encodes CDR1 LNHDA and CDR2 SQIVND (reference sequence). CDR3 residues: CASSYRDSPYEQYF. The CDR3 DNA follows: TGTGCCAGTAGCTACCGGGACAGTCCCTACGAGCAGTACTTC.

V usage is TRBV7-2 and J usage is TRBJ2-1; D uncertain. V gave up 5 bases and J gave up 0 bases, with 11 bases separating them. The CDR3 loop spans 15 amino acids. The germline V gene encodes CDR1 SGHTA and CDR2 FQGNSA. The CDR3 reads CASSPDLISYNEQFF. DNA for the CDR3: TGTGCCAGCAGCCCCGACCTCATCTCCTACAATGAGCAGTTCTTC.

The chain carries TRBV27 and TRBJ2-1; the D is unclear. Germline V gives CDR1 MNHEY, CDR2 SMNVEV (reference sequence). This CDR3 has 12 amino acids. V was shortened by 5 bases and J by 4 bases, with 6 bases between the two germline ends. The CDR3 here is CASSRGYNEQFF. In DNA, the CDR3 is TGTGCCAGCAGTCGAGGTTACAATGAGCAGTTCTTC.